This TCR beta chain stems from a study of blood T cell repertoires in COVID-19. During active infection, Seattle patients enrolled and were then monitored through disease. This clone showed up just a few times. The sample holds other DNA sequences that translate to the same CDR3. V dropped 3 bases and J dropped 4 bases, with 9 bases sitting between them. There are 13 residues in the CDR3. Germline V gene sequence: CDR1 LNHDA, CDR2 SQIVND (reference sequence). Sequencing used immunoSEQ multiplex PCR; TCRdb keeps in-frame clones, though not all of them. The top ten hold about 7% of the sample, which has just under 350,000 clones, about nine tenths seen once.

This clonotype was obtained from a woman in her seventies with COVID-19, enrolled during active disease. The V call is TRBV19, the J call TRBJ1-1, with D tentatively TRBD1 (5 bases). The sample was peripheral blood. CDR3 sequence reads: CASSIAGGTEAFF. The DNA for the CDR3 is TGTGCCAGTAGTATTGCGGGGGGCACTGAAGCTTTCTTT.